Shown below are 13 T cell receptor beta chains from a single sample sequenced in a study of patients and donors after allogeneic stem cell transplantation. In TCRdb, the RT-PCR reads were re-called with MiXCR into one record per CDR3 protein. The sample has about 960,000 distinct CDR3 sequences, roughly 18% seen once. The sequenced sample was blood, either unsorted or a sorted T cell fraction (not recorded which). All receptors come from a human donor who was either an allogeneic HSCT recipient or a stem cell or donor lymphocyte infusion donor (not recorded which). It is not recorded whose cells these are; they may come from a transplant donor.

The rearrangement joins TRBV25-1 to TRBJ1-2; D unresolved. V was clipped by 2 bases and J by 7 bases, with 11 bases between them. This CDR3 has 13 amino acids. Germline V lookup: CDR1 MGHDK, CDR2 SYGVNS. The CDR3 DNA reads TGTGCCAGCAGTGAACCAGGTTTGCGTGGCTACACCTTC. Encoded protein: CASSEPGLRGYTF.

This clonotype has more than one count but fewer than ten. V usage is TRBV7-9 and J usage is TRBJ2-5, with unresolved D. The CDR3 covers 16 residues. Germline V gene data show CDR1 as SEHNR and CDR2 as FQNEAQ (reference sequence). Trimming pared 1 base from V and 5 bases from J, leaving 17 bases between. CDR3 region: CASSLVLQPARETQYF. CDR3 coding DNA: TGTGCCAGCAGCTTAGTCCTACAGCCGGCTCGGGAGACCCAGTACTTC.

The rearrangement joins TRBV4-1 to TRBJ2-7, with D possibly TRBD2 on 5 matching bases. Germline CDR1 reads MGHRA; CDR2 reads YSYEKL. The V end lost 1 base, the J end lost 2 bases, and 12 bases lay between the germline ends. CDR3 size: 15 residues. As DNA, the CDR3 is TGCGCCAGCAGCCAAGGCCATTCGGAGGCCTACGAGCAGTACTTC. This gives the protein CASSQGHSEAYEQYF.

This clonotype occurred a few times. The chain links TRBV11-1 to TRBJ2-5, with D perhaps matching TRBD1 (6 bases). Trimming removed 1 base from V and 3 bases from J, with 21 bases in between. Germline CDR1 and CDR2: SGHAT and FQDESV (reference sequence). This CDR3 is 18 amino acids long. CDR3 DNA sequence: TGTGCCAGCAGCTTAGTGGTGCGAGGGGGACCGATGGAAGAGACCCAGTACTTC. It translates to CASSLVVRGGPMEETQYF.

This chain connects TRBV18 to TRBJ2-7; no clear D gene. Between the trimmed V and J ends, which lost 1 base and 2 bases, there was a span of 15 bases. The CDR3 is made up of 16 amino acids. Germline lookup yields CDR1 KGHSH and CDR2 LQKENI. CDR3 amino acids: CASSPQENISPYEQYF. DNA of the CDR3: TGTGCCAGCTCACCACAGGAGAACATTAGTCCCTACGAGCAGTACTTC.

The chain is built from TRBV15 and TRBJ2-3; D uncertain. V was clipped by 0 bases and J by 4 bases, with 8 bases between them. Germline V gene data show CDR1 as LNHNV and CDR2 as YYDKDF (reference sequence). The CDR3 consists of 14 residues. DNA of the CDR3: TGTGCCACCAGCAGAGAGATTAGGGCAGATACGCAGTATTTT. Translated: CATSREIRADTQYF. The variable domain in full, completed from reference TRBV15 and TRBJ2-3, reads DAMVIQNPRYQVTQFGKPVTLSCSQTLNHNVMYWYQQKSSQAPKLLFHYYDKDFNNEADTPDNFQSRRPNTSFCFLDIRSPGLGDTAMYLCATSREIRADTQYFGPGTRLTVL.

This clonotype was observed a few times. The chain joins TRBV4-2 to TRBJ2-2; the match to TRBD2 covers 11 bases. The germline V gene has CDR1 LGHNA and CDR2 YNFKEQ. V shed 1 base and J 6 bases; nucleotides not matched to a gene: 7. This CDR3 comprises 17 residues. DNA for the CDR3: TGTGCCAGCAGCCAAGCCGGACTAGCGGGTGTAGCCGGGGAGCTGTTTTTT. The encoded protein is CASSQAGLAGVAGELFF.

This chain links TRBV27 with TRBJ2-1; D is possibly TRBD2 (6 bases). The V end was cut by 5 bases, the J end by 1 base, with 15 bases between. There are 16 residues in the CDR3. The germline gives CDR1 MNHEY, CDR2 SMNVEV (reference sequence). The CDR3 reads CASSPPGLPSYNEQFF. CDR3 DNA sequence: TGTGCCAGCAGTCCGCCCGGACTACCTTCCTACAATGAGCAGTTCTTC.

This clonotype was picked up many times. CDR3 coding DNA: TGTGCCAGCAGCCGGGTCTCAGACGAAGATACGCAGTATTTT. Translation gives CASSRVSDEDTQYF. The chain carries TRBV12-3 or TRBV12-4 and TRBJ2-3; no reliable D call. The CDR3 runs 14 residues. V was clipped by 6 bases and J by 5 bases, with 15 bases between them.

Ten or more counts support this clonotype. The chain has TRBV12-3 or TRBV12-4 and TRBJ2-1, with a weak D call TRBD2 (5 bases). Trimming pared 4 bases from V and 0 bases from J, leaving 10 bases between. The CDR3 loop spans 15 amino acids. CDR3 sequence: CASSSRGPSYNEQFF. The CDR3 region has the DNA TGTGCCAGCAGTTCTCGGGGTCCCTCCTACAATGAGCAGTTCTTC.

The chain is built from TRBV12-3 or TRBV12-4 and TRBJ1-4; D not resolved. The CDR3 extends over 16 amino acids. The germline V and J ends were trimmed by 6 bases and 7 bases, with 21 bases remaining between them. For the CDR3, the DNA is TGTGCCAGCAGCCCCCGCGGGAGTCTTGGGATTGAAAAACTGTTTTTT. Its translation: CASSPRGSLGIEKLFF.

A few counts support this clonotype. The V gene is TRBV6-5, the J gene TRBJ1-1, with a tentative D call TRBD1 (5 bases). V shed 5 bases and J shed 6 bases, with 10 bases lying between them. CDR1 is MNHEY, CDR2 SVGAGI, per germline. The CDR3 totals 12 residues. The CDR3 reads CASSRSRAEAFF. The DNA for the CDR3 is TGTGCCAGCAGTCGAAGCAGGGCTGAAGCTTTCTTT.

The chain has TRBV2 and TRBJ1-1; D remains unclear. Germline V CDR1 and CDR2: SNHLY, FYNNEI. CDR3 length: 13 amino acids. The ends were cut back, 8 bases at V and 1 base at J, with 11 bases in the middle. The CDR3 DNA reads as TGTGCCAGCCAGATGGTGGGGAACACTGAAGCTTTCTTT. It yields the protein CASQMVGNTEAFF.